This TCR beta chain was recovered during a study of shared clonotypes between healthy human individuals. Data came from immunoSEQ multiplex PCR; TCRdb stores just in-frame clones and leaves some out. The top ten clones hold around 10% of a sample with some 200,000 clones, 60% to 70% of them seen once. This CDR3 region has 19 residues. Germline V lookup: CDR1 MGHRA, CDR2 YSYEKL. V dropped 4 bases and J dropped 0; count of bases not matched to a gene: 11. The chain links TRBV4-1 to TRBJ2-3, with 12 bases matching TRBD2. This TCR came from a young man in good health. Source material: memory CD4+ T cells sorted from blood. The subset is: CD45RA-negative fraction. CDR3 amino acids: CASSPGTSGSPSSTDTQYF. The CDR3 DNA sequence: TGCGCCAGCAGCCCGGGGACTAGCGGGTCCCCAAGTAGCACAGATACGCAGTATTTT.